Included here is one T cell receptor (beta chain) sequence, with context. The antigen is undetermined. Ineligible for inclusion were patients with other autoimmune diseases, uncontrolled infections, pregnancy or lactation. CDR1 is DFQATT, CDR2 SNEGSKA, per germline (reference sequence). The CDR3 extends over 13 amino acids. The V and J ends lost 5 bases and 5 bases, in that order; junction bases with no gene match: 8. The sample belongs to a study of Graves' ophthalmopathy and Graves' hyperthyroidism. Transcripts of RNA were the source for amplifying TCR beta CDR3 regions. Following a first-round RT-PCR that used HTBI primers, a second-round multiplex PCR was carried out. Each CDR3 protein is one row after TCRdb ran MiXCR on the multiplex PCR reads. The table lists about 480,000 distinct CDR3 sequences, roughly an eighth of them singletons. Study-wide results and caveats: Blood was where most expanded thyroid clonotypes above 0.001 frequency also turned up. With a specificity of around 77% and a sensitivity of about 71%, the model predicted ophthalmopathy progression.

The chain uses TRBV20-1 and TRBJ1-1; TRBD1 matches at 7 bases. Source material: blood. This sequence originates from a woman in her twenties or thirties with Graves' ophthalmopathy. The DNA for the CDR3 is TGCAGTGCTTACGAGGGGGCAAAAACTGAAGCTTTCTTT. It yields the protein CSAYEGAKTEAFF.